One sample yielded the 27 T cell receptor beta chains listed below, sequenced in a study of T cell responses to AZD1222 COVID-19 vaccine. Profiling relied on immunoSEQ multiplex PCR, and the TCRdb table lists in-frame clones only, not all of them. Of 160,000 or so clones in the sample, approximately 91% are singletons; the top ten hold more than 5%. The material sequenced was peripheral blood, taken on day 0 of AZD1222 vaccination. These receptors were collected from an adult in good health.

The V and J genes are TRBV18 and TRBJ2-3; TRBD1 aligns across 7 bases. The CDR3 contains 16 residues. Germline V gene lookup returns CDR1 KGHSH and CDR2 LQKENI. V gave up 4 bases and J gave up 1 base; unmatched junction bases: 8. CDR3 amino acids: CASSRETGIGTDTQYF. The CDR3 DNA follows: TGTGCCAGCTCACGAGAGACAGGGATCGGCACAGATACGCAGTATTTT.

The V call is TRBV5-1, the J call TRBJ2-1, with 13 bases matching TRBD2. V lost 3 bases to trimming and J lost 6 bases; unmatched junction nucleotides: 3. CDR1 and CDR2 from the germline V gene are SGHRS and YFSETQ. This CDR3 spans 15 amino acids. The CDR3 coding sequence is TGCGCCAGCAGCTACGGACTAGCGGGGGCCAATGAGCAGTTCTTC. It specifies CASSYGLAGANEQFF.

The chain links TRBV18 to TRBJ1-5, with D unclear. The V gene's germline CDR1 is KGHSH and CDR2 LQKENI. The ends were cut back, 4 bases at V and 3 bases at J, with 7 bases in the middle. This CDR3 has 13 amino acids. CDR3 sequence reads: CASSRADNQPQHF. DNA of the CDR3: TGTGCCAGCTCACGGGCAGACAATCAGCCCCAGCATTTT.

V gene TRBV12-3 or TRBV12-4 combines with J gene TRBJ2-5; D is undetermined. The CDR3 is made up of 12 amino acids. With 5 bases removed from V and 4 bases from J, the gap between germline ends came to 8 bases. The CDR3 region is CASSKNAETQYF. CDR3 nucleotides: TGTGCCAGCAGTAAGAATGCAGAGACCCAGTACTTC.

This clone was seen only once. The chain carries TRBV11-2 and TRBJ2-1; the D is unclear. Per germline, CDR1 SGHAT and CDR2 FQNNGV. This CDR3 region has 12 residues. The ends were cut back, 2 bases at V and 8 bases at J, with 7 bases in the middle. The CDR3 bases are TGTGCCAGCAGCTTAAGACCAGATGAGCAGTTCTTC. This translates into CASSLRPDEQFF. The entire variable domain, with the rest obtained from reference TRBV11-2 and TRBJ2-1, is as follows: EAGVAQSPRYKIIEKRQSVAFWCNPISGHATLYWYQQILGQGPKLLIQFQNNGVVDDSQLPKDRFSAERLKGVDSTLKIQPAKLEDSAVYLCASSLRPDEQFFGPGTRLTVL.

The chain couples TRBV6-2 or TRBV6-3 to TRBJ1-1; no clear D. Germline V gene sequence: CDR1 MNHEY, CDR2 SVGEGT. There are 12 residues in the CDR3. V was cut by 5 bases and J by 7 bases, with 11 bases left in between. The CDR3 DNA sequence: TGTGCCAGCAGTGCTGTGAAGGTTGAAGCTTTCTTT. It encodes CASSAVKVEAFF.

The CDR3 nucleotides read TGTGCCAGCAGTCGTTCACAGGGAGCGACGGATAATGAGCAGTTCTTC. Translated: CASSRSQGATDNEQFF. The chain uses TRBV14 and TRBJ2-1; D perhaps matches TRBD1 (6 bases). This CDR3 is built from 16 residues. Trimming stripped 6 bases from V and 7 bases from J, with 22 bases between. Looked up from germline, CDR1 is SGHDN and CDR2 is FVKESK. The full variable domain, with the rest looked up from reference TRBV14 and TRBJ2-1, is EAGVTQFPSHSVIEKGQTVTLRCDPISGHDNLYWYRRVMGKEIKFLLHFVKESKQDESGMPNNRFLAERTGGTYSTLKVQPAELEDSGVYFCASSRSQGATDNEQFFGPGTRLTVL.

The chain employs TRBV5-1 and TRBJ2-2, with 9 positions matching TRBD2. The CDR3 spans 17 residues. Germline CDR1 SGHRS, CDR2 YFSETQ. After removal of 0 bases from V and 4 bases from J, the junction contained 7 bases not matched to a gene. The CDR3 loop reads CASSLGGTSQPTGELFF. The CDR3 nucleotides read TGCGCCAGCAGCTTGGGCGGGACTAGCCAACCCACCGGGGAGCTGTTTTTT.

V is TRBV3-1 (or the pseudogene TRBV3-2) and J is TRBJ1-6, with TRBD1 matching over 10 bases. CDR1 and CDR2 from the germline V gene are LGHDT and YNNKEL (reference sequence). The CDR3 runs to 15 residues. V gave up 1 base and J gave up 9 bases; unmatched junction bases: 3. CDR3 nucleotide sequence: TGTGCCAGCAGCCAAGTTGGACAGGGGGGTTCACCCCTCCACTTT. Its protein product is CASSQVGQGGSPLHF.

The gene calls are TRBV3-1 (or the pseudogene TRBV3-2) and TRBJ2-1, with D uncertain. This CDR3 region has 17 residues. CDR1 and CDR2 from the germline V gene are LGHDT and YNNKEL (reference sequence). The V end was cut by 1 base, the J end by 1 base, with 14 bases between. The CDR3 here is CASSQGYRALSYNEQFF. CDR3 nucleotides: TGTGCCAGCAGCCAAGGGTATCGAGCCCTATCCTACAATGAGCAGTTCTTC.

The V and J genes are TRBV7-2 and TRBJ1-2; possible D gene TRBD1, 6 bases. The CDR3 totals 13 residues. Deletions cut 6 bases from V and 3 bases from J, with 11 bases between. Germline CDR1 and CDR2: SGHTA and FQGNSA. CDR3 loop: CASRPGGHYGYTF. CDR3 DNA: TGTGCCAGCAGGCCGGGGGGGCACTATGGCTACACCTTC.

The chain recombines TRBV29-1 with TRBJ2-7; 8 nucleotides agree with TRBD1. This CDR3 contains 12 residues. Germline CDR1 is SQVTM and CDR2 is ANQGSEA. V was clipped by 3 bases and J by 3 bases; unmatched bases: 1. The CDR3 DNA is TGCAGCGTTGAGGGGACAGGCTACGAGCAGTACTTC. The encoded protein is CSVEGTGYEQYF.

The rearrangement links TRBV11-2 to TRBJ2-1, with D possibly being TRBD2 (6 bases). This CDR3 comprises 18 residues. V lost 0 bases, J lost 8 bases, and 23 bases lay in between. Germline assignment: CDR1 SGHAT and CDR2 FQNNGV. CDR3: CASSLDLATSRPLDEQFF. Here the CDR3 DNA reads TGTGCCAGCAGCTTAGATTTAGCGACTAGTCGGCCGCTAGATGAGCAGTTCTTC.

The chain uses TRBV7-2 and TRBJ1-5, with 7 bases lining up with TRBD1. This CDR3 region has 18 residues. Germline V gene lookup returns CDR1 SGHTA and CDR2 FQGNSA. Trimming removed 0 bases from V and 0 bases from J; junction bases left unmatched: 8. The CDR3 protein is CASSLAGDRLYSNQPQHF. CDR3 sequence (DNA): TGTGCCAGCAGCTTAGCGGGGGACAGACTTTATAGCAATCAGCCCCAGCATTTT.

The count of this clone is one. V is TRBV27 and J is TRBJ1-6; no reliable D call. With 0 bases removed from V and 9 bases from J, the gap between germline ends came to 12 bases. The CDR3 length is 15 residues. Germline assignment: CDR1 MNHEY and CDR2 SMNVEV (reference sequence). CDR3 bases: TGTGCCAGCAGTTTATCGGTGGGCGTCGGTTCACCCCTCCACTTT. The encoded protein is CASSLSVGVGSPLHF.

The chain links TRBV13 to TRBJ2-2; 9 nucleotides line up with TRBD2. Germline V gene lookup returns CDR1 PRHDT and CDR2 FYEKMQ (reference sequence). The CDR3 has 16 amino acids. The V segment lost 4 bases and the J segment 3 bases; nucleotides outside the gene matches: 6. The DNA for the CDR3 is TGTGCCAGCAGCTGCCAGCGGGGGGCCCACACCGGGGAGCTGTTTTTT. It specifies CASSCQRGAHTGELFF.

The chain uses TRBV12-5 and TRBJ2-3; 9 nucleotides agree with TRBD1. The CDR3 has 15 residues. CDR1 and CDR2 (germline): LGHNT, FRNRAP. With 5 bases clipped from V and 2 bases from J, the junction kept 5 bases outside the gene matches. DNA for the CDR3: TGTGCTAGTGGTCTAGGACAGGGGCTCACAGATACGCAGTATTTT. Translation gives CASGLGQGLTDTQYF.

The chain recombines TRBV6-5 with TRBJ1-2; D is unresolved. This CDR3 has 11 amino acids. Trimming left V 7 bases short and J 5 bases short, with 8 bases between. Germline assignment: CDR1 MNHEY and CDR2 SVGAGI. The CDR3 nucleotides are TGTGCCAGCACAGCTGGATATGGCTACACCTTC. Encoded protein: CASTAGYGYTF.

The V and J genes are TRBV5-4 and TRBJ1-1; TRBD1 matches 9 bases. The CDR3 extends over 13 amino acids. V trimming: 7 bases; J trimming: 1 base; junction bases outside the gene matches: 2. Per the germline V gene, CDR1 is SGHNT and CDR2 is YYREEE (reference sequence). The CDR3 nucleotides are TGTGCCAGCCGACAGGGGGGGAACACTGAAGCTTTCTTT. It codes for CASRQGGNTEAFF.

This clone was found a few times. The genes are TRBV7-2 and TRBJ1-1; 8 bases match TRBD1. The CDR3 has 16 residues. From germline, CDR1 is SGHTA and CDR2 FQGNSA. J lost 1 base, V lost 4 bases, and 8 bases had no gene match. This CDR3 reads CASSSGGGFSNTEAFF. The CDR3 DNA follows: TGTGCCAGCAGCTCAGGGGGCGGATTTTCGAACACTGAAGCTTTCTTT.

This clone was recorded once. The V and J genes are TRBV6-2 or TRBV6-3 and TRBJ2-3; D could derive from TRBD1 or TRBD2 (5 bases each). Trimming took 5 bases from V and 7 from J, leaving 13 bases between them. The CDR3 is 13 amino acids. CDR1 is MNHEY, CDR2 SVGEGT, per germline. CDR3 DNA: TGTGCCAGCAGTAAGGGACCGAGGCATACGCAGTATTTT. Translating it yields CASSKGPRHTQYF.

The rearrangement joins TRBV19 to TRBJ1-4, with D possibly TRBD1 on 5 matching bases. Trimming removed 6 bases at V and 7 bases at J, with 18 bases between. This CDR3 spans 15 amino acids. CDR1 is LNHDA and CDR2 is SQIVND in the germline V gene (reference sequence). The CDR3 DNA reads as TGTGCCAGTAGCACTCTCGACAGTCAAGGTGAAAAACTGTTTTTT. Residues: CASSTLDSQGEKLFF. The full variable domain, with the rest looked up from reference TRBV19 and TRBJ1-4, is DGGITQSPKYLFRKEGQNVTLSCEQNLNHDAMYWYRQDPGQGLRLIYYSQIVNDFQKGDIAEGYSVSREKKESFPLTVTSAQKNPTAFYLCASSTLDSQGEKLFFGSGTQLSVL.

The genes are TRBV27 and TRBJ1-1; D might be TRBD1 (5 bases). Trimming shortened V by 6 bases and J by 0 bases, and 11 bases separated the two germline ends. Per germline, CDR1 MNHEY and CDR2 SMNVEV (reference sequence). The CDR3 has 14 residues. The CDR3 loop reads CASRGRRMNTEAFF. The CDR3, as DNA: TGTGCCAGCAGGGGGCGGCGCATGAACACTGAAGCTTTCTTT.

The chain joins TRBV7-3 to TRBJ1-2; no definite D call. CDR1 is SGHTA and CDR2 is FQGTGA in the germline V gene. Trimming removed 2 bases at V and 3 bases at J, with 13 bases between. The CDR3 length is 15 residues. CDR3 region: CASSLEAGHDYGYTF. As DNA, the CDR3 is TGTGCCAGCAGCTTAGAAGCGGGCCATGACTATGGCTACACCTTC.

CDR3 loop: CASSLTFISNPKYNEQFF. The CDR3 nucleotides are TGTGCCAGCAGCTTGACGTTTATCTCAAACCCAAAGTACAATGAGCAGTTCTTC. The chain employs TRBV7-2 and TRBJ2-1; D not resolved. V was pared by 3 bases and J by 4 bases, with 22 bases between. The length of the CDR3 is 18 residues. Germline lookup yields CDR1 SGHTA and CDR2 FQGNSA.

This chain uses TRBV9 with TRBJ1-2, with 9 positions matching TRBD1. Trimming removed 0 bases from V and 6 bases from J; junction bases left unmatched: 6. The germline V gene has CDR1 SGDLS and CDR2 YYNGEE. The CDR3 sequence is 15 residues long. CDR3 nucleotides: TGTGCCAGCAGCGTAGGGGACAGGGATAGGAATGGCTACACCTTC. This sequence encodes CASSVGDRDRNGYTF.

The V call is TRBV18, the J call TRBJ2-7, with no clear D. Looked up from germline, CDR1 is KGHSH and CDR2 is LQKENI. The CDR3 loop spans 13 amino acids. V shed 3 bases and J shed 3 bases, with 9 bases lying between them. CDR3 DNA: TGTGCCAGCTCACCCAAGGACGGCTACGAGCAGTACTTC. This sequence encodes CASSPKDGYEQYF. Complete variable domain (other parts from reference TRBV18 and TRBJ2-7): NAGVMQNPRHLVRRRGQEARLRCSPMKGHSHVYWYRQLPEEGLKFMVYLQKENIIDESGMPKERFSAEFPKEGPSILRIQQVVRGDSAAYFCASSPKDGYEQYFGPGTRLTVT.